The present T cell receptor (beta chain) was sequenced within a study of cytomegalovirus exposure and HLA in healthy donors (dated by TCRdb to 2015 to 2018). Notes on the research overall: In an earlier analysis of 587 of the donors, roughly 300 Gb of sequence data and some 120 million unique TCR beta sequences from 180 million or so T cells were reported. An early release covering around 630 HLA-typed donors comprised approximately 300 gigabases of sequencing data and roughly 85 million unique TCR sequences. The genetic ancestry cluster associated with self-reported Caucasian donors included about 84% of the roughly 400 genotyped donors. The study aimed to test whether signatures of past pathogen exposure could be identified by cataloging public T cell receptors. The T cell repertoires of 700 or so subjects were profiled by immunosequencing and related to cytomegalovirus serostatus. A separate validation cohort of 100 to 150 different subjects was used in addition to the approximately 700-subject first cohort. To predict cytomegalovirus infection status, the study brought together high-throughput TCR immunosequencing, statistical association of individual TCRs with disease status, and machine learning. In a later analysis, previously published TCR beta repertoires from some 640 donors were re-analyzed and high-resolution HLA genotyping was added so that TCR occurrence patterns could be studied. Rather than using new phenotypic data, the later analysis identified candidate immune exposures from TCR beta sequences and from how often those sequences occurred across donors. In an earlier analysis of about 590 of the donors, high-throughput TCR beta sequencing was used to judge whether each TCR beta V gene segment behaved as functional or pseudogenic. Donor age, sex, ethnicity and CMV serostatus were collected together with the repertoire data. A later genetic analysis used genome-wide SNP genotypes for about three fifths of the roughly 700 donors, treating that subset as a discovery cohort. All discovery cohort repertoires had been generated using a single sequencing platform. Both class I and class II loci were covered by HLA typing, at four-digit resolution. The number of typed donors differed by locus: roughly 629-640 for A, B, C, DRB1 and DQB1; roughly 510 for DQA1; approximately 600 for DPA1; and some 430 for DPB1. A few DR-DQ haplotypes were treated as single units for association and clustering because of strong linkage in the cohort. Among roughly 400 genotyped donors of the cohort, an average of around 240,000 unique TCR beta nucleotide sequences were sequenced per donor, around 20% of them non-productive. Study-wide findings and limitations: The presence/absence analyses assumed that sequencing depth was roughly uniform across donors, and that assumption may not be true. For the cohort, immune exposure information was limited to CMV serostatus. Linkage disequilibrium might explain the correlated functional status among segregating V segments, but an unknown experimental factor could not be ruled out. In a later analysis, 16,951 TCR beta sequences were associated with specific HLA alleles at a false discovery rate of 0.05. In a later genetic analysis, a missense DCLRE1C variant was associated with V-gene and J-gene trimming of TCR beta chains, and the association was replicated in an independent cohort. In vitro tests confirmed that a few of the cytomegalovirus-associated TCR beta chains recognize cytomegalovirus antigens. While some public TCRs were present in many individuals, most TCR sequences turned up only very rarely across donors. An earlier analysis of approximately 600 of the donors showed that most TCR beta V segments appeared in productive rearrangements either about 87% or about 30% of the time, which broadly matched IMGT annotations. A later analysis reported that several top co-occurrence clusters appeared linked to parvovirus B19, influenza, CMV and Epstein-Barr virus. In a later genetic analysis, fewer N-insertions in productive TCRs were reported among donors in an Asian-associated ancestry cluster than the approximately 630-donor mean. Some IMGT-functional V segments, including TRBV6-2 and TRBV6-3, could not be distinguished by the 87-base-pair reads and were therefore excluded. A further reported finding was that TCR beta sequences accurately predicted the HLA-A and HLA-B alleles for most subjects in the first cohort. The cohort was sequenced for TCR beta chains only, and without alpha or paired-chain data the features that could be detected were limited. HLA typing was unavailable for some donors at each locus, so association tests used only the typed subset. It was suggested by the authors that the approach could potentially be generalized to other disease states and immunological phenotypes. A group of highly shared sequence variants was considered likely to be a technical artifact of the sequencing pipeline. The classifier was reported to diagnose cytomegalovirus status with high specificity and sensitivity in both the original and validation cohorts. The study listed approximately 160 TCR beta chains as associated with cytomegalovirus. When HLA alleles, especially DR and DQ, strongly co-occurred, TCR associations were difficult to assign to individual alleles. Roughly 17 rarely observed V segments, including chromosome 9 orphons, were excluded from the earlier analysis of several hundred of the donors because counts were too low. According to a later analysis, most CMV-associated TCR beta chains appeared to be HLA-restricted, and the HLA associations seemed to be driven largely by CMV exposure. In a later analysis, TCR association rates were found to vary across HLA loci, with the most associated TCRs seen for DRB1 alleles and the fewest for HLA-C alleles. A later analysis found that HLA-associated TCR beta chains were more clonally expanded and had lower generation probabilities than equally common non-associated chains.

The cohort consisted of some 670 healthy bone marrow donors. All cohort members were sampled while nominally healthy, although unrecorded immune exposures were likely present. The donor was CMV seropositive and was included in the group of 250 to 350 seropositive cohort members. Every donor gave a peripheral blood sample, and the peripheral blood mononuclear cells from that sample were used for TCR beta sequencing. The Qiagen DNeasy Blood Extraction Kit was used to extract genomic DNA from the blood cell samples. Comment on this clone: No antigen is known for it. The sample holds no much larger clone one base away, and base qualities are not on file.

V lost 4 bases and J lost 6 bases, and the count of bases not matched to a germline gene is 6. The CDR3 holds 15 amino acids from the cysteine to the phenylalanine. Here the CDR3 DNA is all that survives: 45 bases in frame from base 1. CDR1 and CDR2 were assigned from the germline V gene as SGHRS and YFSETQ. The library relied on the immunoSEQ multiplex PCR assay. The multiplex PCR relied on a mix of 60 forward primers for TCR Vbeta segments and 13 reverse primers for TCR Jbeta segments. The CDR3 region of rearranged TCR beta genes was amplified from genomic DNA with a multiplex PCR assay. The Illumina HiSeq System was used to sequence the amplified TCR beta libraries as 87-base-pair reads. In the original analysis: Across the 666 repertoires, a later analysis counted about 81 million unique TCR beta chains, around 10 million of which were shared by at least two donors. Raw reads were error-corrected and collapsed into unique sequences by a nearest-neighbor algorithm in which closely related sequences were merged to remove PCR and sequencing errors. Alignment of CDR3 sequences to IMGT reference sequences was used to assign V, D and J gene segments. For a sequence to be retained, a match of at least six nucleotides was required to both a V gene segment and a J gene segment. Rearrangements were called productive when the CDR3 lacked stop codons and stayed in frame with V and J; all others were non-productive. Following IMGT convention, CDR3 was defined as the stretch from the second conserved V-encoded cysteine up to the conserved J-encoded phenylalanine. Sequences without an unambiguous match to a single V gene segment were excluded from the earlier analysis of about 600 of the donors. An earlier analysis of fewer than 650 of the donors classified V segments as functional when productive rearrangements were above 56.7% and as segregating when the standard deviation between donors was above 5%. A statistical classification framework was developed to diagnose cytomegalovirus status using the catalog of TCR beta chain sequences. V and J gene assignment, in a later analysis, came from comparing TCR nucleotide sequences with IMGT/GENE-DB human TR gene sequences. A later analysis assigned CDR3 sequences and most-parsimonious VDJ recombination scenarios with the TCRdist pipeline. In a later analysis, each TCR beta chain was defined by its CDR3 amino acid sequence together with its V-gene family, and reads without a unique V-gene family were excluded. To address suspected cross-contamination and a sequencing artifact, a later analysis removed 592 highly shared, low-generation-probability nucleotide sequences. In a later analysis, a clonal expansion index for each public chain was calculated from normalized within-repertoire ranks of inferred template counts. A later analysis computed generation probabilities with a VDJ recombination model fitted to out-of-frame rearrangements, and checked the results against IGoR. In a later analysis, TCR-TCR, TCR-HLA and TCR-CMV co-occurrence was scored with hypergeometric tests, and a repertoire-size bias correction was applied to TCR pairs. In a later analysis, false discovery rates were estimated by permuting HLA or CMV assignments 20 times. A later analysis grouped co-occurring TCRs with DBSCAN, adding TCRdist sequence similarity when clustering within HLA-allele-positive subsets. For co-occurrence clustering, repertoires with fewer than 30,000 or more than 120,000 public chains were excluded, along with about five repertoires with anomalous nucleotide sharing. As stored in TCRdb, this immuneACCESS dataset retains in-frame rearrangements with V and J assigned. A fraction of the clones does not appear; measured against another copy, unresolved V genes explain less than half of the discrepancy, and the remainder lacks a known reason. The D gene and trimming were derived from the DNA, and the V and J assignments and clone size from that table. This sample gives some 190,000 clones in total; around 82% of them show up just once. The ten biggest clones cover 1.5% to 2% of the sample.

Sequenced sample: PBMCs. The TCR sequence derives from a man in his forties in good health and CMV-seropositive. This chain is built from TRBV5-1 and TRBJ2-1; 11 bases in between match TRBD2. The encoded CDR3 is CASSELAGVINEQFF. The DNA is TGCGCCAGCAGCGAACTAGCGGGAGTTATCAATGAGCAGTTCTTC.